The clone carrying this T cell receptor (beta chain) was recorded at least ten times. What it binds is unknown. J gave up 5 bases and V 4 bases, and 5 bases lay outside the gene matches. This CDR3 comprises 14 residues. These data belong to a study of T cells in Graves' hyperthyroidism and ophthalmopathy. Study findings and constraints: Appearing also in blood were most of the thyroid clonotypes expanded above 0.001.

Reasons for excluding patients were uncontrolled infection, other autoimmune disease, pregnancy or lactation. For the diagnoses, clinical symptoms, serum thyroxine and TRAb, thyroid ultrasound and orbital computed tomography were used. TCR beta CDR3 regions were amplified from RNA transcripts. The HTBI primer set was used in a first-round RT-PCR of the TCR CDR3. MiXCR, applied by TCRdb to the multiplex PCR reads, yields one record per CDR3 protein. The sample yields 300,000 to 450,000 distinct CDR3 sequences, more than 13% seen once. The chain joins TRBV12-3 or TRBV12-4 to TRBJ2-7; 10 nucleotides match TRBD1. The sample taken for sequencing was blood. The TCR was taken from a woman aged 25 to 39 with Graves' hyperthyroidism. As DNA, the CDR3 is TGTGCCAGCAGTTCCGGGACAGGGGATAACGAGCAGTACTTC. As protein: CASSSGTGDNEQYF.